The next 5 T cell receptor beta chains were all read from a single sample in a study of cytomegalovirus exposure and HLA in healthy donors. The PCR made use of 60 Vbeta and 13 Jbeta primers. Method: immunoSEQ multiplex PCR; TCRdb's copy keeps in-frame clones and lacks some. The sample includes 130,000 to 150,000 clones, about 70% seen only once; the top ten take approximately 4%. Sample: PBMCs. The source is a man between 18 and 29 years old in good health and CMV-seronegative.

This clone has a handful of counts. The chain links TRBV6-4 to TRBJ2-2, with D uncertain. CDR1 and CDR2 from the germline V gene are MRHNA and SNTAGT. The length of the CDR3 is 14 residues. Trimming pared 2 bases from V and 3 bases from J, leaving 7 bases between. CDR3 sequence: CASSDTPYTGELFF. The CDR3 DNA follows: TGTGCCAGCAGTGACACACCCTACACCGGGGAGCTGTTTTTT.

This clone has a handful of counts. The chain combines TRBV19 with TRBJ1-4, with TRBD1 as a possible D gene (5 bases). The CDR3 consists of 14 residues. Trimming pared 7 bases from V and 8 bases from J, leaving 17 bases between. CDR1 and CDR2 (germline): LNHDA, SQIVND (reference sequence). The CDR3 coding sequence is TGTGCCAGTACCCCACGGGGGGGTAGGGAAAAACTGTTTTTT. It codes for CASTPRGGREKLFF.

The V and J genes are TRBV6-5 and TRBJ1-5, with 7 bases aligning to TRBD1. Germline V gene lookup returns CDR1 MNHEY and CDR2 SVGAGI. There are 15 residues in the CDR3. V shed 5 bases and J 3 bases; nucleotides not matched to a gene: 7. The CDR3 DNA follows: TGTGCCAGCAGTCCCCGACAGGGACTCAATCAGCCCCAGCATTTT. Its protein product is CASSPRQGLNQPQHF.

The CDR3 spells CASSFRRDGPSNEQYF. The CDR3, as DNA: TGTGCCAGCAGTTTTCGGCGGGACGGGCCGTCGAACGAGCAGTACTTC. The chain carries TRBV5-8 and TRBJ2-7; TRBD2 is a possible D gene (6 bases). Germline V gene lookup returns CDR1 SGHTS and CDR2 YDEGEE. The CDR3 contains 16 residues. Trimming took off 5 bases at V and 5 bases at J, with 23 bases between the two ends.

This chain uses TRBV10-2 with TRBJ2-6, with a possible D match to TRBD1 (5 bases). Germline CDR1 WSHSY, CDR2 SAAADI. The CDR3 has 17 residues. The V end was cut by 3 bases, the J end by 1 base, with 13 bases between. This chain's CDR3 is CASSDIGAASGANVLTF. Written as DNA, the CDR3 is TGCGCCAGCAGTGATATAGGGGCGGCTTCTGGGGCCAACGTCCTGACTTTC.